These T cell receptor beta chains were read from a single sample in a study of beta chain features in type 1 diabetes. TCRdb's table, derived via immunoSEQ multiplex PCR, lists solely in-frame clones and lacks some. The sample yields fewer than 650,000 clones, roughly a sixth seen once. The source material was naive CD4+ T cells from blood. The receptors were gathered from a man aged 18 to 35 in good health. The CDR3 runs from the conserved cysteine through the conserved F or W. Fields, in order: J gene, V gene, D gene, CDR3 protein. D genes are given only for firm matches.

>TRBJ2-3|TRBV7-2|TRBD2
CASSLRSSGSTDTQYF
>NA|TRBV20-1|NA
CSVSHEQYF
>TRBJ2-7|TRBV11-1|NA
CASRPTLASEQYF
>TRBJ2-4|TRBV6-1|TRBD1
CASSVQGRDRVFPWKNIQYF
>TRBJ2-2|TRBV7-7|NA
CASSFGQPYTGELFF
>TRBJ1-3|TRBV30|NA
CAWSGGISGNTIYF
>TRBJ2-2|TRBV5-6|TRBD1
CASSLMGTANTGELFF
>TRBJ2-2|TRBV7-2|TRBD2
CASSLVRLAGGTGELFF
>TRBJ2-1|TRBV7-9|NA
CASSPYNEQFF
>TRBJ1-4|TRBV5-1|TRBD1
CASSPGQGREKLFF
>TRBJ2-7|TRBV2|NA
CASRGLDYEQYF
>TRBJ2-5|TRBV10-3|NA
CAIRSQETQYF
>TRBJ1-5|TRBV5-6|NA
CASSLRPSHQPQHF
>TRBJ2-6|TRBV5-1|TRBD1
CASSSIPGTGSGANVLTF
>TRBJ1-3|TRBV7-2|NA
CASSSGPSSGNTIYF
>TRBJ1-5|TRBV5-4|NA
CASSRDGGVNQPQHF
>TRBJ2-7|TRBV5-1|TRBD1
CASSLVGGPPYEQYF
>TRBJ2-3|TRBV28|TRBD2
CASIPPVVLAGAFSTDTQYF
>TRBJ1-1|TRBV7-2|NA
CASSLGRSNTEAFF
>TRBJ1-1|TRBV7-9|NA
CASSLQGSEAFF
>TRBJ1-5|TRBV28|NA
CASSSGSTNQPQHF
>TRBJ1-2|TRBV7-9|TRBD1
CASSWTGDGYTF